This T cell receptor beta chain stems from a study of blood T cell repertoires in COVID-19. Per the original methods: Reference gene primer amplification gave nucleated cell count estimates. Only in-frame clones appear in the TCRdb table, and some are missing; sequencing was by immunoSEQ multiplex PCR. V, J and clone size were drawn from that table, and D and trimming were deduced from the DNA. The sample holds roughly 180,000 clones; around 83% are singletons and the top ten take roughly 2.9%. The germline CDR1 and CDR2 sequences are MGHRA and YSYEKL. The CDR3 is made up of 15 amino acids. V dropped 0 bases and J dropped 7 bases, with 13 bases sitting between them. This clone was recorded a few times.

Sequenced: peripheral blood. This chain links TRBV4-1 with TRBJ1-5; D perhaps matches TRBD1 (5 bases). The TCR originated in a woman aged 30 to 39 with active or convalescent COVID-19. Written as DNA, the CDR3 is TGCGCCAGCAGCCAAGAAGAGGACAAATTCCAGCCCCAGCATTTT. This translates into CASSQEEDKFQPQHF.